This T cell receptor (beta chain) comes out of a study of T cell repertoires in cytomegalovirus infection. Whole-study context: Public TCR beta signatures were indicative of both CMV infection and a matching HLA type.

In regard to this clonotype: Antigen: not known.

The study, taken as a whole, reports: The cumulative frequency of public TCR beta families identified carriers of CMV plus the relevant HLA. What dominated the ex vivo response were HLA-C-restricted CMV-specific TCR beta clonotypes.

TCRdb re-called the reads through MiXCR, storing one row per CDR3 protein. There are hundreds of thousands of distinct CDR3 sequences in the sample; about 9.2% occur only once, and around 2.6% lies in the top ten. Sequencing was performed on PBMCs. The TCR was taken from a human donor in good health (CMV status not recorded). Some clones in this sample may be carry-over from other donors' samples.

The CDR3 sequence is CASSKQGGPYNSPLHF. CDR3 nucleotide sequence: TGTGCCAGCAGTAAACAGGGTGGCCCCTATAATTCACCCCTCCACTTT. The J gene is TRBJ1-6, the V gene TRBV6-6; tentative D call: TRBD1 (6 bases). There are 16 residues in the CDR3. Germline values: CDR1 MNHNY, CDR2 SVGAGI (reference sequence). V dropped 5 bases and J dropped 2 bases, with 13 bases sitting between them.